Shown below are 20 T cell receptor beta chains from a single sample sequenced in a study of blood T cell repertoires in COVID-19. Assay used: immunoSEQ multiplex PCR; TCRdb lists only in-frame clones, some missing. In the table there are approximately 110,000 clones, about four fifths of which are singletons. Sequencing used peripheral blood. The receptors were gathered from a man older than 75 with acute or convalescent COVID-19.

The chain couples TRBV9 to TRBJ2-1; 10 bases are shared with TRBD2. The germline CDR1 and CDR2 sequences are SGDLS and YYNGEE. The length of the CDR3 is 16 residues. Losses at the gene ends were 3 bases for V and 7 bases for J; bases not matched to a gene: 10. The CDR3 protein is CASSGLSGRAGNEQFF. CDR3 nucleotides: TGTGCCAGCAGCGGTTTAAGCGGGAGGGCCGGTAATGAGCAGTTCTTC.

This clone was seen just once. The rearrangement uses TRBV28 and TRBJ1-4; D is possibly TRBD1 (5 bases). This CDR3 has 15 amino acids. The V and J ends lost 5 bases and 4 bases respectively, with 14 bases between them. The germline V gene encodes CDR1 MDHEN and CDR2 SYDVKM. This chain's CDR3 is CASSPGHGFNEKLFF. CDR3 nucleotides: TGTGCCAGCAGTCCCGGACACGGTTTTAATGAAAAACTGTTTTTT.

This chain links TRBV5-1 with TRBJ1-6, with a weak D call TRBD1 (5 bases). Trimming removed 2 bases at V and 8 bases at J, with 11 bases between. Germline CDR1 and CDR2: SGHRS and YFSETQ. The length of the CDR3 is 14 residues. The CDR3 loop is CASSFKGLDSPLHF. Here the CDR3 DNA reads TGCGCCAGCAGCTTCAAGGGGCTTGATTCACCCCTCCACTTT.

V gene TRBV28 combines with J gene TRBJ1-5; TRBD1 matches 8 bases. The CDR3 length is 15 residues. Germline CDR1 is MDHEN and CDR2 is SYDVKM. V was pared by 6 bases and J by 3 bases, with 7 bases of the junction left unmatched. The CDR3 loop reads CASRPTGGLNQPQHF. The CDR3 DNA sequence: TGTGCCAGCAGGCCTACAGGGGGACTCAATCAGCCCCAGCATTTT. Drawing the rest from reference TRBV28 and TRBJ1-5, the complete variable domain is DVKVTQSSRYLVKRTGEKVFLECVQDMDHENMFWYRQDPGLGLRLIYFSYDVKMKEKGDIPEGYSVSREKKERFSLILESASTNQTSMYLCASRPTGGLNQPQHFGDGTRLSIL.

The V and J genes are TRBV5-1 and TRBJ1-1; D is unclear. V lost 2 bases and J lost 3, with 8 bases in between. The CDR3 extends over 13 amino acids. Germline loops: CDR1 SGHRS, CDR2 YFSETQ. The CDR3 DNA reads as TGCGCCAGCAGCTTCGACGGGTACACTGAAGCTTTCTTT. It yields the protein CASSFDGYTEAFF.

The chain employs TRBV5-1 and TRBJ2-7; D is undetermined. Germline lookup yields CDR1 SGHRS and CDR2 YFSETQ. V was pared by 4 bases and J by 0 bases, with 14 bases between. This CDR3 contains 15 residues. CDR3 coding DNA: TGCGCCAGCAGCCAGGTCTTCGGAATCTCCTACGAGCAGTACTTC. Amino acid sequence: CASSQVFGISYEQYF.

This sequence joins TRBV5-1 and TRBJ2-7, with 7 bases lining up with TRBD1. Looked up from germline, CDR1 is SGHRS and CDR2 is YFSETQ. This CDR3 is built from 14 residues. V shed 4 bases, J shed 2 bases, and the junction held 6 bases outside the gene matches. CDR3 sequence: CASSGQASTYEQYF. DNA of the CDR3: TGCGCCAGCAGCGGACAGGCCTCCACCTACGAGCAGTACTTC.

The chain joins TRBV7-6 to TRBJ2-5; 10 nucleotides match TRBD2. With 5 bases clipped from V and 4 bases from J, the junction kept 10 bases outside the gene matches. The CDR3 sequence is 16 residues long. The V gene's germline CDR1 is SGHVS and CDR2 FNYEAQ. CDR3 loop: CASSGSGRAAGETQYF. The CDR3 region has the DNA TGTGCCAGCAGCGGGAGCGGGAGGGCCGCTGGAGAGACCCAGTACTTC.

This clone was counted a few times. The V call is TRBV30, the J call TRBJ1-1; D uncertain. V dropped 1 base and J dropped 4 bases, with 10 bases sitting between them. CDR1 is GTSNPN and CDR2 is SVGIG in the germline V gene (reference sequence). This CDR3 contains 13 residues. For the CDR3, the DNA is TGTGCCTGGAGTGGGCTAAGCGGCACTGAAGCTTTCTTT. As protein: CAWSGLSGTEAFF. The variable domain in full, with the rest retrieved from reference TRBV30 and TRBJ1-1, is SQTIHQWPATLVQPVGSPLSLECTVEGTSNPNLYWYRQAAGRGLQLLFYSVGIGQISSEVPQNLSASRPQDRQFILSSKKLLLSDSGFYLCAWSGLSGTEAFFGQGTRLTVV.

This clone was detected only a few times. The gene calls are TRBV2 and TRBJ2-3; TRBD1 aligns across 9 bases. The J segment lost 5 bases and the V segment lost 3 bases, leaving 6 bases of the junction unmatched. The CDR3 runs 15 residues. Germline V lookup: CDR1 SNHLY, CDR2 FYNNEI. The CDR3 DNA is TGTGCCAGCAGTGACTGGACAGGGGCGGTAGATACGCAGTATTTT. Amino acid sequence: CASSDWTGAVDTQYF.

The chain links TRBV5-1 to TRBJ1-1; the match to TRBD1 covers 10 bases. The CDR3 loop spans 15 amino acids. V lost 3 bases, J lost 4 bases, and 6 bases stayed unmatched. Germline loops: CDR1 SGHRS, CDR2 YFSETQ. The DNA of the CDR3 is TGCGCCAGCAGCTCCGGGACAGGGGTAGGCACTGAAGCTTTCTTT. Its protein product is CASSSGTGVGTEAFF.

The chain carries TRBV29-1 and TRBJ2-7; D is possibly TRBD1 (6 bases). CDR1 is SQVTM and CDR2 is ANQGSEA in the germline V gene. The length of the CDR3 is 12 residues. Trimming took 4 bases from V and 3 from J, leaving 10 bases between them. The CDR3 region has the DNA TGCAGCGTTGCCGCAGGGGTCTACGAGCAGTACTTC. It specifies CSVAAGVYEQYF.

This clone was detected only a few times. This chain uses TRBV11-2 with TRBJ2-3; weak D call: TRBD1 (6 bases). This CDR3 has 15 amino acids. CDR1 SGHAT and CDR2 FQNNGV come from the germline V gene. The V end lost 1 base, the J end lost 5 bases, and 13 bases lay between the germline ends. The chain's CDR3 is CASSLGGLHVDTQYF. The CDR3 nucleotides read TGTGCCAGCAGCTTAGGGGGGCTGCACGTAGATACGCAGTATTTT.

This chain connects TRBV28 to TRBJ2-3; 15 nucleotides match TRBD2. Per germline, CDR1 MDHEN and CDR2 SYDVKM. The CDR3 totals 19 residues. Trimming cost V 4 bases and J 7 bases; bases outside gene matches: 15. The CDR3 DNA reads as TGTGCCAGCAGTTCCCCCTCTTGGACTAGCGGGAGGGCCGCAAATACGCAGTATTTT. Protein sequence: CASSSPSWTSGRAANTQYF.

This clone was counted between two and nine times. CDR3 coding DNA: TGTGCCAGCAGCTCGACCCGACAGGGCCACGAGCAGTACTTC. Translation gives CASSSTRQGHEQYF. The chain has TRBV7-2 and TRBJ2-7, with TRBD1 matching over 7 bases. The CDR3 has 14 amino acids. Per germline, CDR1 SGHTA and CDR2 FQGNSA. V was pared by 4 bases and J by 5 bases, with 8 bases of the junction left unmatched.

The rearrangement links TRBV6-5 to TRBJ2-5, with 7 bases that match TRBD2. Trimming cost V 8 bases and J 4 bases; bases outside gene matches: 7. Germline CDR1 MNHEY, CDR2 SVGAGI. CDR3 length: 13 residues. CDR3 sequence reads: CASLESGTETQYF. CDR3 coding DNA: TGTGCCAGCCTTGAAAGCGGGACAGAGACCCAGTACTTC.

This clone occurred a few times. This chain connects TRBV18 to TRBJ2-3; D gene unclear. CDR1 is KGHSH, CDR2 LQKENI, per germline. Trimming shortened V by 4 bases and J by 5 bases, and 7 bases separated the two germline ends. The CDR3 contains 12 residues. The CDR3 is CASSLTRDTQYF. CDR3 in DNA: TGTGCCAGCTCACTTACCAGAGATACGCAGTATTTT.

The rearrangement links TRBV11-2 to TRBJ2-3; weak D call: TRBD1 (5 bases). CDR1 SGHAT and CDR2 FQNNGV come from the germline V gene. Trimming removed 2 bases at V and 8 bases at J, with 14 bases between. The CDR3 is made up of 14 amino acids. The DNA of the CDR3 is TGTGCCAGCAGCTTAACCCTCCGGACAACTACGCAGTATTTT. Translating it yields CASSLTLRTTTQYF.

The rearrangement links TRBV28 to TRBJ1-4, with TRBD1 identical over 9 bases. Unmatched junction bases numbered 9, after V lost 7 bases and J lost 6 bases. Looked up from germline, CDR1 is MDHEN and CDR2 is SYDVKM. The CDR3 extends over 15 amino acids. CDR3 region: CASTPAGTGHEKLFF. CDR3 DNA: TGTGCCAGCACTCCGGCCGGGACAGGGCATGAAAAACTGTTTTTT.

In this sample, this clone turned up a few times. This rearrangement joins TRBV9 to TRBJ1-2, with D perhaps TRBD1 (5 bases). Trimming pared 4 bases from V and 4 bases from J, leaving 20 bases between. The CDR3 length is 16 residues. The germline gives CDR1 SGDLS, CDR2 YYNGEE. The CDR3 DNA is TGTGCCAGCAGCCCGACGCTAGGGCAGGGAGGCTATGGCTACACCTTC. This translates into CASSPTLGQGGYGYTF.